A selection of T cell receptor beta chains follows, all from one sample in a study of radiation and T cells in renal cell carcinoma. Assay: immunoSEQ multiplex PCR; the TCRdb copy retains only in-frame clones and omits some. Here the sample spans more than 140,000 clones, around four fifths being singletons. Source: blood, taken from a patient whose treatment included radiotherapy and nephrectomy. These TCRs come from a woman in her fifties or sixties with renal cell carcinoma. Both conserved end residues are part of each CDR3. A D gene is named only where the DNA matches it firmly. Clone size, where shown, is once, few, many, or a class for clones that have expanded.

D gene	J gene	CDR3 length	clone size	V gene	CDR3 DNA	CDR3 protein
.	TRBJ2-7	11	.	TRBV20-1	TGCAGTCCCCAGAAAGGGGACGAGCAGTACTTC	CSPQKGDEQYF
.	TRBJ2-5	14	.	TRBV5-6	TGTGCCAGCAGCTTGGTAAGGTACCAAGAGACCCAGTACTTC	CASSLVRYQETQYF
.	TRBJ1-5	15	.	TRBV7-2	TGTGCCAGCAGGTACTCCGTAGGGCCGTGGCAGCCCCAGCATTTT	CASRYSVGPWQPQHF
.	TRBJ1-6	16	.	TRBV4-1	TGCGCCAGCAGCCGTTCAACGTCTCCCGAAAATTCACCCCTCCACTTT	CASSRSTSPENSPLHF
TRBD1	TRBJ2-2	14	once	TRBV25-1	TGTGCCAGCAGTGAATTTACAGGGGCCGGGGAGCTGTTTTTT	CASSEFTGAGELFF
.	TRBJ1-3	14	.	TRBV5-1	TGCGCCAGCAGCTTGGACAGCCCTGGAAACACCATATATTTT	CASSLDSPGNTIYF
.	TRBJ2-2	11	.	TRBV20-1	TGCAGTGCTAGACGTGGGTGGGAGCTGTTTTTT	CSARRGWELFF
.	TRBJ1-3	15	.	TRBV7-2	TGTGCCAGCAGCCCACCGGGACGCTCTGGAAACACCATATATTTT	CASSPPGRSGNTIYF
TRBD2	TRBJ2-5	13	.	TRBV7-2	TGTGCCAGCAAAGCGGGAGGGCGGGAGACCCAGTACTTC	CASKAGGRETQYF
.	TRBJ1-3	14	.	TRBV21-1	TGTGCCAGCAACTCGGGACACTCTGGAAACACCATATATTTT	CASNSGHSGNTIYF
.	TRBJ1-1	14	.	TRBV27	TGTGCCAGCAGTTTAACGGGGGTTAACACTGAAGCTTTCTTT	CASSLTGVNTEAFF
.	TRBJ2-2	11	.	TRBV20-1	TGCAGTGCTCTACAGGTCGGGGAGCTGTTTTTT	CSALQVGELFF
.	TRBJ1-1	13	.	TRBV6-5	TGTGCCAGCAGTGCAGGGGAGAGGACTGAAGCTTTCTTT	CASSAGERTEAFF
TRBD2	TRBJ2-1	17	.	TRBV4-1	TGCGCCAGCAGCCACGCCCGGGATACTAGCGGCTACAATGAGCAGTTCTTC	CASSHARDTSGYNEQFF